This T cell receptor (beta chain) stems from a study of regulatory T cells in long-lasting Graves disease. In building TCR beta libraries, iRepertoire HTBI primers were used together with Arm-PCR of CDR3 regions. TCRdb reprocessed the multiplex PCR reads with MiXCR, giving one entry per CDR3 protein. The table lists about 660,000 distinct CDR3 sequences, around 30% of them singletons. CDR3 length: 16 residues. J gave up 2 bases and V 6 bases, and 11 bases lay outside the gene matches. Germline-derived CDR1 and CDR2 are WNHNN and SYGVQD (reference sequence). Stated time point: persistent/refractory GD, antithyroid drugs over 5 years with positive TRAb. There was RNA extracted from PBMCs, and the TCR library was made from it. With EDTA tubes as the receptacles, about 9 milliliters of peripheral blood were drawn. This clonotype was found a few times.

The sample here was peripheral blood mononuclear cells (PBMCs), taken when the disease was refractory, from a patient treated with antithyroid drugs. The chain uses TRBV10-1 and TRBJ1-2; 8 nucleotides match TRBD1. The sequence was collected from a female donor with Graves disease. CDR3: CASSHRGDSLNYGYTF. The CDR3 DNA sequence: TGCGCCAGCAGCCACAGGGGGGACAGTCTGAACTATGGCTACACCTTC.